This TCR beta chain was identified in a study of blood T cell repertoires in COVID-19. Assay: immunoSEQ multiplex PCR; the TCRdb copy retains only in-frame clones and omits some. The table records 400,000 or so clones, approximately 85% of them present only once. The V gene lost 0 bases and the J gene lost 7 bases, with 16 bases spanning the gap. Germline V gene lookup returns CDR1 GTSNPN and CDR2 SVGIG (reference sequence). CDR3 length: 15 amino acids. Input material: PBMCs or T cells enriched from blood (not recorded which). The V call is TRBV30, the J call TRBJ1-5, with a tentative D call TRBD1 (6 bases). The sequence was collected from a woman in her thirties or forties with acute COVID-19. The DNA for the CDR3 is TGTGCCTGGAGTGTACGAGGGGGAGATAAGCAGCCCCAGCATTTT. Protein: CAWSVRGGDKQPQHF. Drawing the rest from reference TRBV30 and TRBJ1-5, the complete variable domain is SQTIHQWPATLVQPVGSPLSLECTVEGTSNPNLYWYRQAAGRGLQLLFYSVGIGQISSEVPQNLSASRPQDRQFILSSKKLLLSDSGFYLCAWSVRGGDKQPQHFGDGTRLSIL.